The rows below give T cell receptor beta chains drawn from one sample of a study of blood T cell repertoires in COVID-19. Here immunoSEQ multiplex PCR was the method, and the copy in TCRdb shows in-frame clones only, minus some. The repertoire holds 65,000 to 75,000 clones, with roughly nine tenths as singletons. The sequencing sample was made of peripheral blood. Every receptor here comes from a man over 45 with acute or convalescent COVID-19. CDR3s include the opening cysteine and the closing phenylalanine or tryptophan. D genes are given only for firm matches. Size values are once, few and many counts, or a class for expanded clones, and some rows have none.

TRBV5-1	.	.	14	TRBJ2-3	TGCGCCAGCAGCTTGCAGGGTTTCACAGATACGCAGTATTTT	CASSLQGFTDTQYF
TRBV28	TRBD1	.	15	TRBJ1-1	TGTGCCAGCAGTTTGGACAGGGGGAAAGACACTGAAGCTTTCTTT	CASSLDRGKDTEAFF
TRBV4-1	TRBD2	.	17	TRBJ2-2	TGCGCCAGCAGCCAAGATTGGCCGGGGGGTTTTCCCGGGGAGCTGTTTTTT	CASSQDWPGGFPGELFF
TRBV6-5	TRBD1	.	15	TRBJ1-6	TGTGCCAGCAGTTACTCACAGGGGTATAATTCACCCCTCCACTTT	CASSYSQGYNSPLHF
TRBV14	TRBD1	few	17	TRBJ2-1	TGTGCCAGCAGCCGGGACAGTTCCCTACTCTCCTACAATGAGCAGTTCTTC	CASSRDSSLLSYNEQFF
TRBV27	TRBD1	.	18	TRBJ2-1	TGTGCCAGCAGGTCGGGGACAGGGGGCTATACTGCCTACAATGAGCAGTTCTTC	CASRSGTGGYTAYNEQFF
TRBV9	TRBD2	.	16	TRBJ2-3	TGTGCCAGCAGCGCGAGACTAGCGGGATCCACAGATACGCAGTATTTT	CASSARLAGSTDTQYF
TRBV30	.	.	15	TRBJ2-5	TGTGCCTGGAGTGCCCTTAGGACATCGCAAGAGACCCAGTACTTC	CAWSALRTSQETQYF
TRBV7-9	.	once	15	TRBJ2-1	TGTGCCAGCAGCCACCTTCCCGGGGGAAGCAATGAGCAGTTCTTC	CASSHLPGGSNEQFF
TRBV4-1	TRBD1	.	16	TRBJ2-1	TGCGCCAGCAGCCAAGATAGGGACAGGGGATTCAATGAGCAGTTCTTC	CASSQDRDRGFNEQFF
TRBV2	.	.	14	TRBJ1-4	TGTGCCAGCGGGGATGGGGGGGCTAATGAAAAACTGTTTTTT	CASGDGGANEKLFF
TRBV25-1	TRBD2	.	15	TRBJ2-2	TGTGCCAGCAGCCGGACTAGCGGGAACACCGGGGAGCTGTTTTTT	CASSRTSGNTGELFF
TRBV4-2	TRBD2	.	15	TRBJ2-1	TGTGCCAGCAGCCATAGCGGGGGAGGAGACAATGAGCAGTTCTTC	CASSHSGGGDNEQFF
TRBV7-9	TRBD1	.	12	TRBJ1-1	TGTGCCAGCAGCTCGGGACAGTCCCAAGCTTTCTTT	CASSSGQSQAFF
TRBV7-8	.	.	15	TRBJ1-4	TGTGCCAGCAGCCCCGATGACAGGCCGTATGAAAAACTGTTTTTT	CASSPDDRPYEKLFF
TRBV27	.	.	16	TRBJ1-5	TGTGCCAGCAGTTTATACGGGATCAATAGCAATCAGCCCCAGCATTTT	CASSLYGINSNQPQHF
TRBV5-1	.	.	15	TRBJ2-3	TGCGCCAGCAGCAGCCGCGGGGAGGATGTAGATACGCAGTATTTT	CASSSRGEDVDTQYF
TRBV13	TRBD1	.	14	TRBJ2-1	TGTGCCAGCAGCTTCCCGGACAGGCACAATGAGCAGTTCTTC	CASSFPDRHNEQFF
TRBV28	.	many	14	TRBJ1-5	TGTGCCAGCAGTTTCCCCGGGTCGAATCAGCCCCAGCATTTT	CASSFPGSNQPQHF
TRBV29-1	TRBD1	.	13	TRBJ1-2	TGCAGCGTTGCCAAGGGACAGAACTATGGCTACACCTTC	CSVAKGQNYGYTF
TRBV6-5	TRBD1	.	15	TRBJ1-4	TGTGCCAGCAGTTACTCTGGGACAGGGAAGGAAAAACTGTTTTTT	CASSYSGTGKEKLFF
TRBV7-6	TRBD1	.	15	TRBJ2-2	TGTGCCAGCAGCGTTTGGGGACAGGGGCCCGGGGAGCTGTTTTTT	CASSVWGQGPGELFF
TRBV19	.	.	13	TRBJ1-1	TGTGCCAGTATGGGGCAGGGCGGCACTGAAGCTTTCTTT	CASMGQGGTEAFF
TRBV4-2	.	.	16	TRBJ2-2	TGTGCCAGCAGCCTCTCGGACAGGGAGGGCACCGGGGAGCTGTTTTTT	CASSLSDREGTGELFF
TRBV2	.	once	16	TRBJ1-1	TGTGCCAGCAGTCCCCGAGGGGGGGTTCCTAACACTGAAGCTTTCTTT	CASSPRGGVPNTEAFF
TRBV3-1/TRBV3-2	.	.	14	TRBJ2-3	TGTGCCAGCAGAAAACAGGGTATGACAGATACGCAGTATTTT	CASRKQGMTDTQYF
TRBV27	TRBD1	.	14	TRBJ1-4	TGTGCCAGCAGTTTAGACAGGGTTGTCGGAAAACTGTTTTTT	CASSLDRVVGKLFF
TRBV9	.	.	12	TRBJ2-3	TGTGCCAGCAGCGTCGGGTCAGATACGCAGTATTTT	CASSVGSDTQYF
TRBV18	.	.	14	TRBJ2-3	TGTGCCAGCTCACCAGTCTCTAGCACAGATACGCAGTATTTT	CASSPVSSTDTQYF
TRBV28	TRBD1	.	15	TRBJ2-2	TGTGCCAGCAGGACGGACAGGGAGAACACCGGGGAGCTGTTTTTT	CASRTDRENTGELFF
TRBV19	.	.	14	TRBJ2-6	TGTGCCAGTAAAGAGGATTCTGGGGCCAACGTCCTGACTTTC	CASKEDSGANVLTF
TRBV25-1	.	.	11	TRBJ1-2	TGTGCCAGCAGCCGGGGTGCTGGCTACACCTTC	CASSRGAGYTF